Listed below are T cell receptor beta chains from one sample, sequenced in a study of CD8+CD57+ T cells in acquired aplastic anemia. TCRdb re-analysed the reads in MiXCR, keeping a single row per CDR3 protein. The sample holds under 250,000 distinct CDR3 sequences, approximately 60% seen once. The source material was sorted CD4+, CD8+, or CD8+CD57+ T cells (not recorded which) from PBMCs. These receptors were obtained from a human donor with aplastic anemia. The CDR3 runs from the conserved cysteine through the conserved F or W. The D gene is left open where the match is weak. Clone size is shown for a subset of rows, as once, few, many or a class of expanded clone.

D	V	size	J	CDR3	DNA
NA	TRBV4-3	NA	TRBJ2-1	CASSQARSLNEQFF	TGCGCCAGCAGCCAAGCTCGCAGCCTCAATGAGCAGTTCTTC
TRBD1	TRBV7-1	NA	TRBJ1-2	CASSSSTTGTGNGYTF	TGTGCCAGCAGCTCCAGCACAACCGGGACAGGGAACGGCTACACCTTC
TRBD1	TRBV7-9	NA	TRBJ2-7	CTSSERQGAVYEQYF	TGTACCAGCAGCGAACGACAGGGGGCTGTCTACGAGCAGTACTTC
NA	TRBV7-8	NA	TRBJ2-7	CASSDLGQVEQYF	TGCGCCAGCAGCGATTTGGGGCAGGTTGAGCAGTACTTC
TRBD1	TRBV15	NA	TRBJ2-3	CAISGQDADTQYF	TGTGCCATTTCAGGACAGGATGCAGATACGCAGTATTTT
NA	TRBV7-9	NA	TRBJ2-7	CASSLGGGGLSYEQYF	TGTGCCAGCAGCTTAGGAGGGGGGGGATTATCCTACGAGCAGTACTTC
TRBD1	TRBV5-1	NA	TRBJ1-4	CASSSRTGSINEKLFF	TGCGCCAGCAGCTCCCGGACAGGAAGTATCAATGAAAAACTGTTTTTT
NA	TRBV6-1	many	TRBJ2-2	CASSQGGDTGELFF	TGTGCCAGCAGTCAGGGGGGGGACACCGGGGAGCTGTTTTTT
NA	TRBV12-3/TRBV12-4	few	TRBJ2-7	CASSQTQGIYEQYF	TGTGCCAGCAGCCAAACACAGGGCATATACGAGCAGTACTTC
TRBD2	TRBV6-2/TRBV6-3	NA	TRBJ2-7	CASSYSGGGASEQYF	TGTGCCAGCAGTTACTCAGGCGGGGGGGCCTCCGAGCAGTACTTC
NA	TRBV7-6	NA	TRBJ2-7	CASSLGAIYTSIYEQYF	TGTGCCAGCAGCTTAGGGGCCATCTATACCTCGATCTACGAGCAGTACTTC
NA	TRBV7-8	NA	TRBJ1-1	CASSLVGYTEAFF	TGTGCCAGCAGCTTAGTAGGGTACACTGAAGCTTTCTTT
TRBD2	TRBV24-1	many	TRBJ2-3	CATSDLSGGVGTDTQYF	TGTGCCACCAGTGATTTGAGTGGGGGGGTTGGCACAGATACGCAGTATTTT
TRBD2	TRBV2	NA	TRBJ2-3	CASSDSGTLERDTQYF	TGTGCCAGCAGTGACAGCGGGACCCTGGAAAGAGATACGCAGTATTTT
NA	TRBV11-2	NA	TRBJ2-5	CASSLGLNQETQYF	TGTGCCAGCAGCCTCGGACTAAACCAAGAGACCCAGTACTTC
NA	TRBV5-8	NA	TRBJ2-3	CASSPDVGTQYF	TGTGCCAGCAGCCCAGACGTGGGCACGCAGTATTTT
NA	TRBV20-1	NA	TRBJ1-6	CSAVKGDGSPLHF	TGCAGTGCCGTCAAGGGTGACGGATCACCCCTCCACTTT
TRBD1	TRBV14	NA	TRBJ2-2	CASSQVGQVIAGELFF	TGTGCCAGCAGCCAAGTGGGACAGGTTATTGCCGGGGAGCTGTTTTTT
TRBD1	TRBV15	once	TRBJ2-7	CASSLAPTGGYEQYF	TGTGCTAGCAGCTTAGCCCCCACAGGGGGCTACGAGCAGTACTTC
NA	TRBV7-9	NA	TRBJ1-2	CASSLDAGGVTLGYTF	TGTGCCAGCAGCTTAGATGCGGGGGGCGTAACCCTTGGCTACACCTTC
NA	TRBV6-1	NA	TRBJ2-3	CASSVDGGGDTQYF	TGTGCCAGCAGTGTGGACGGGGGCGGAGATACGCAGTATTTT
TRBD1	TRBV19	few	TRBJ1-5	CASNLRQGSQPQHF	TGTGCCAGTAACTTACGACAGGGGTCTCAGCCCCAGCATTTT
TRBD1	TRBV2	NA	TRBJ1-2	CASSSGEQGTGYTF	TGTGCCAGCTCTTCCGGGGAACAGGGGACGGGCTACACCTTC
TRBD2	TRBV19	NA	TRBJ2-7	CASRTSAGSYEQYF	TGTGCCAGCAGAACTAGCGCGGGCTCCTACGAGCAGTACTTC
NA	TRBV19	once	TRBJ1-5	CASSTFVNQPQHF	TGTGCCAGTAGTACTTTCGTGAATCAGCCCCAGCATTTT
NA	TRBV7-8	NA	TRBJ1-3	CASTNGISGNTIYF	TGTGCCAGCACTAACGGGATCTCTGGAAACACCATATATTTT
TRBD1	TRBV10-1	NA	TRBJ2-7	CASKRDRPREQYF	TGCGCCAGCAAAAGGGACAGGCCGAGGGAGCAGTACTTC
TRBD1	TRBV25-1	NA	TRBJ1-2	CASSESRDSYGYTF	TGTGCCAGCAGTGAATCCAGGGACAGCTATGGCTACACCTTC
NA	TRBV2	NA	TRBJ2-7	CASSQQSYEQYF	TGTGCCAGCAGTCAGCAGTCCTACGAGCAGTACTTC
NA	TRBV19	NA	TRBJ1-6	CASQRGSYNSPLHF	TGTGCCAGCCAGCGGGGTTCCTATAATTCACCCCTCCACTTT
TRBD2	TRBV10-3	NA	TRBJ2-2	CASLGLAGGPKGGELFF	TGTGCCAGCTTGGGACTAGCGGGGGGCCCAAAGGGCGGGGAGCTGTTTTTT
NA	TRBV10-3	few	TRBJ1-1	CAISESPSTGNTEAFF	TGTGCCATCAGTGAGTCTCCGTCGACAGGGAACACTGAAGCTTTCTTT
NA	TRBV10-3	NA	TRBJ1-5	CAIVPGPNQPQHF	TGTGCCATCGTCCCGGGGCCCAATCAGCCCCAGCATTTT
NA	TRBV15	few	TRBJ2-5	CATTERTQQETQYF	TGTGCCACCACGGAACGGACACAACAAGAGACCCAGTACTTC
TRBD2	TRBV14	NA	TRBJ2-1	CASSQDGTRFNEQFF	TGTGCCAGCAGCCAAGATGGGACTAGGTTCAATGAGCAGTTCTTC
NA	TRBV20-1	NA	TRBJ1-1	CSARDGGGNTEAFF	TGCAGTGCTAGAGATGGGGGAGGGAACACTGAAGCTTTCTTT
NA	TRBV7-3	many	TRBJ2-5	CASSPEAGETQYF	TGTGCCAGCAGCCCCGAGGCAGGGGAGACCCAGTACTTC
TRBD1	TRBV12-3/TRBV12-4	NA	TRBJ1-2	CASSDWTGAGTNYGYTF	TGTGCCAGCAGTGATTGGACAGGGGCCGGGACTAACTATGGCTACACCTTC
TRBD1	TRBV19	once	TRBJ2-5	CASSTPGQGFEETQYF	TGTGCCAGTAGTACCCCTGGACAGGGATTTGAAGAGACCCAGTACTTC
NA	TRBV7-9	NA	TRBJ2-5	CASSLATTFQETQYF	TGTGCCAGCAGCTTAGCGACGACGTTCCAAGAGACCCAGTACTTC
TRBD1	TRBV7-6	NA	TRBJ1-4	CASSATGAGEKLFF	TGTGCCAGCAGCGCCACAGGGGCAGGAGAAAAACTGTTTTTT
NA	TRBV2	NA	TRBJ2-7	CTAKGRHYEQYF	TGTACCGCTAAGGGACGGCACTACGAGCAGTACTTC
TRBD2	TRBV10-1	NA	TRBJ2-7	CASSSSGPYEQYF	TGCGCCAGCAGTTCTAGCGGTCCCTACGAGCAGTACTTC
TRBD2	TRBV29-1	NA	TRBJ2-7	CSVGTSGSYEQYF	TGCAGCGTTGGAACTAGCGGGAGTTACGAGCAGTACTTC
NA	TRBV20-1	NA	TRBJ2-3	CSARSVPWADTQYF	TGCAGTGCTAGGTCCGTCCCTTGGGCAGATACGCAGTATTTT
TRBD1	TRBV2	NA	TRBJ1-1	CASKGRGLSGASF	TGTGCCAGCAAAGGCAGGGGGTTGAGTGGAGCTTCCTTT
TRBD1	TRBV15	NA	TRBJ2-1	CATSSLPLGTGDGGEQFF	TGTGCCACCAGCAGCTTACCTCTCGGGACAGGGGATGGGGGTGAGCAGTTCTTC
NA	TRBV29-1	once	TRBJ1-5	CSVGEGGGNQPQHF	TGCAGCGTTGGGGAAGGGGGAGGCAATCAGCCCCAGCATTTT
TRBD2	TRBV6-9	NA	TRBJ2-1	CASRGERDAIYNEQFF	TGTGCCAGCCGGGGGGAAAGGGACGCCATCTACAATGAGCAGTTCTTC
NA	TRBV24-1	NA	TRBJ1-2	CATSSGPGTAYGYTF	TGTGCCACCAGTAGTGGACCCGGGACGGCCTATGGCTACACCTTC
TRBD1	TRBV5-1	NA	TRBJ2-7	CASSEGTGGWFEQYF	TGTGCCAGCAGCGAGGGGACAGGGGGCTGGTTCGAGCAGTACTTC
NA	TRBV19	NA	TRBJ2-2	CASSSPGQNTGELFF	TGTGCCAGTAGCTCCCCGGGACAGAACACCGGGGAGCTGTTTTTT
NA	TRBV20-1	once	TRBJ1-1	CSASGSTSNTEAFF	TGCAGTGCTAGTGGGTCCACCTCGAACACTGAAGCTTTCTTT